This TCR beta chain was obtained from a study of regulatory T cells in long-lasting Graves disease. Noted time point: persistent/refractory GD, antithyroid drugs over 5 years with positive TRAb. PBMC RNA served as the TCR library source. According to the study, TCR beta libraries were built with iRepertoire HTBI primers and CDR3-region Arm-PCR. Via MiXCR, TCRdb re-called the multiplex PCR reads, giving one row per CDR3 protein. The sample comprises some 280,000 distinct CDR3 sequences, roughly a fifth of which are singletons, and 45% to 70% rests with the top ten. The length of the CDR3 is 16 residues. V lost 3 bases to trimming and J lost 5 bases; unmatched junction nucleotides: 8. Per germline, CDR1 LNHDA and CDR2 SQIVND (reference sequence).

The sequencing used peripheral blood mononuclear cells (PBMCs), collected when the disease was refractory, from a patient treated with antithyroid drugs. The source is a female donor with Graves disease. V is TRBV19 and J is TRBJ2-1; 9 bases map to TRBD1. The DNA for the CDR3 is TGTGCCAGTAGTATCGGGACAGGGAGAACAGACAATGAGCAGTTCTTC. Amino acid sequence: CASSIGTGRTDNEQFF.